This TCR beta chain came from a study of cytomegalovirus exposure and HLA in healthy donors. As concerns this clone: Its antigen is not known.

The V and J ends lost 5 bases and 6 bases respectively, with 17 bases between them. Per germline, CDR1 MNHEY and CDR2 SMNVEV (reference sequence). This CDR3 has 15 residues. Study conclusions and caveats: In a later analysis, a genetic analysis reported fewer productive-TCR N-insertions in an Asian-associated ancestry cluster than the cohort average.

PCR amplification relied on 60 Vbeta primers (plus 13 Jbeta primers). Sequenced by immunoSEQ multiplex PCR; TCRdb stores in-frame clones only, minus some. The table includes 95,000 to 150,000 clones, roughly 87% detected once. Source material: PBMCs. This clonotype originated in a woman aged 18-29 years in good health and CMV-seronegative. V is TRBV27 and J is TRBJ2-1; D is perhaps TRBD2 (6 bases). CDR3 sequence: CASSTPRAGGNEQFF. CDR3 DNA sequence: TGTGCCAGCAGTACCCCGAGAGCCGGGGGCAATGAGCAGTTCTTC.